This T cell receptor beta chain was sequenced in a study of monozygotic twins with inflammatory bowel disease. As regards this clonotype: The antigen remains unidentified.

The CDR3 length is 13 residues. The germline gives CDR1 DFQATT, CDR2 SNEGSKA (reference sequence). Overall study results and limits: Patient repertoires may carry noise from differing immunosuppressive treatments.

Total RNA amounting to approximately 3,500 ng went into each TCR library. UMIs containing a 6-nucleotide sample barcode were added via template switching. Reprocessing the 5' RACE reads, TCRdb reports a single entry for every CDR3 protein and omits DNA. This sample contains 200,000 to 250,000 distinct CDR3 sequences. The clonotype was recovered from a human donor with ulcerative colitis or Crohn's disease, or a healthy co-twin of an affected twin (not recorded which). The genes are TRBV20-1 and TRBJ1-4. Input material: blood. CDR3 loop: CSARAPPGEKLFF.